The source of this T cell receptor (beta chain) is a study of cytomegalovirus exposure and HLA in healthy donors. About the study: Unique TCRs from HLA-typed donors, roughly 89 million of them, were held in an early data release. Findings and caveats of the study: Most TCR sequences showed up rarely, but some public TCRs showed up in many donors.

Germline loops: CDR1 MDHEN, CDR2 SYDVKM. V was clipped by 3 bases and J by 0 bases, with 14 bases between them. This CDR3 spans 16 amino acids. This clone was counted once. Its target is unknown. Researchers ran the PCR with 60 Vbeta and 13 Jbeta primers. Produced via immunoSEQ multiplex PCR; TCRdb's table is partial and in-frame only. The data hold roughly 150,000 clones, with 80% to 85% observed a single time. The TCR was taken from a girl aged 2 to 9 in good health and CMV-seropositive. This chain links TRBV28 with TRBJ1-1; no clear D gene. Input material: PBMCs. DNA of the CDR3: TGTGCCAGCAGTTTGTTCGGACTCGGGGTGAACACTGAAGCTTTCTTT. Protein sequence: CASSLFGLGVNTEAFF.